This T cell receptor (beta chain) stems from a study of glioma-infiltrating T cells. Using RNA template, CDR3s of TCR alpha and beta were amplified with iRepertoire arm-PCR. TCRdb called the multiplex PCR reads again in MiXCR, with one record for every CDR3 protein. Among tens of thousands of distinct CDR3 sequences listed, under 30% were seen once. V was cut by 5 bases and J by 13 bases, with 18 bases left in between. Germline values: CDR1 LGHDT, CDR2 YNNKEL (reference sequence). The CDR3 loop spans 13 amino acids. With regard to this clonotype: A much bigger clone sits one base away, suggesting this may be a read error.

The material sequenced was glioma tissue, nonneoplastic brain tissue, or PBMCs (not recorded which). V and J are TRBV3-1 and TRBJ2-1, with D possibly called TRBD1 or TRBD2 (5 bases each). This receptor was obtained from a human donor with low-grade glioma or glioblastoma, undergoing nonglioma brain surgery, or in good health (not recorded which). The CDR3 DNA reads TGTGCCAGCAGCTTTCGAAGTTACGGGACCCAGTTCTTC. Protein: CASSFRSYGTQFF.